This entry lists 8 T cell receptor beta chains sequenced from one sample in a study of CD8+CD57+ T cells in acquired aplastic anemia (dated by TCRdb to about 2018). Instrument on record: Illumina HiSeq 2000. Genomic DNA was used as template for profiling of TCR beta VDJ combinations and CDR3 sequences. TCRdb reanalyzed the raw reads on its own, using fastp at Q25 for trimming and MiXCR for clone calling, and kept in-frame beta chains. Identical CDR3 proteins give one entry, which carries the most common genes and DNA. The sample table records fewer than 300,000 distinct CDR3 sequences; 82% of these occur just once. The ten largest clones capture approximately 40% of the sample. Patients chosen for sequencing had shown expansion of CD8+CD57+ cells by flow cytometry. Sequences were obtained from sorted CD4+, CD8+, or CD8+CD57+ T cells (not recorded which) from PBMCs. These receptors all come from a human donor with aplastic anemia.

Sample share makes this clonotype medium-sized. This CDR3 reads CASSQGSSYEQYV. The CDR3 region has the DNA TGTGCCAGCAGCCAGGGGAGCTCCTACGAGCAGTACGTC. V is TRBV7-6 and J is TRBJ2-7, with D perhaps matching TRBD1 (6 bases). From germline, CDR1 is SGHVS and CDR2 FNYEAQ. V was shortened by 5 bases and J by 0 bases, with 8 bases between the two germline ends. This CDR3 is built from 13 residues.

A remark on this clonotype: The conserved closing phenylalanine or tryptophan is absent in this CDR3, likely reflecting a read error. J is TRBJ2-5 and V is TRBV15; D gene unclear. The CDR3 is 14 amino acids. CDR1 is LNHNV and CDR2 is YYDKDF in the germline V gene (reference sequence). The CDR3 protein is CATSRDGELEPQYC. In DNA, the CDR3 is TGTGCCACCAGCAGAGACGGCGAGCTAGAGCCCCAGTACTGC.

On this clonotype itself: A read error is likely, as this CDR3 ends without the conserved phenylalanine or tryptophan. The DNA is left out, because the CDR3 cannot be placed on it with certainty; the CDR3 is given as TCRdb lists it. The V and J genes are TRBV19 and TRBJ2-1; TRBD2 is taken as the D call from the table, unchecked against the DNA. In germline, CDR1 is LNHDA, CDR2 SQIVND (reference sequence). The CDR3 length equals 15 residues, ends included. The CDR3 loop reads CASSIPTLAYNEHMY.

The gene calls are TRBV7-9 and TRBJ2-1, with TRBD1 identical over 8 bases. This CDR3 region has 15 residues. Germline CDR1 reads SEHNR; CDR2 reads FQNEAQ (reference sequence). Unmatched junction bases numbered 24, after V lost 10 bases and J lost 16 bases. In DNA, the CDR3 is TGTGCCATCCCAGGGGGCGGTGGAAACACCATTGATTTTTTCTTC. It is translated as CAIPGGGGNTIDFFF.

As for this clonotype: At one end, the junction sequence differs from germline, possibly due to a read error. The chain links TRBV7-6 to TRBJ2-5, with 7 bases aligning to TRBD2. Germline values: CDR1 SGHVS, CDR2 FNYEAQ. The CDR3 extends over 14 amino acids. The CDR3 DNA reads TGTGCCAGCAGCTTATTTACGGGGGGAACCAACAATGACTTC. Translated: CASSLFTGGTNNDF. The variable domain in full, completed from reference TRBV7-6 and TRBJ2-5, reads GAGVSQSPRYKVTKRGQDVALRCDPISGHVSLYWYRQALGQGPEFLTYFNYEAQQDKSGLPNDRFSAERPEGSISTLTIQRTEQRDSAMYRCASSLFTGGTNNDFGPGTRLLVL.

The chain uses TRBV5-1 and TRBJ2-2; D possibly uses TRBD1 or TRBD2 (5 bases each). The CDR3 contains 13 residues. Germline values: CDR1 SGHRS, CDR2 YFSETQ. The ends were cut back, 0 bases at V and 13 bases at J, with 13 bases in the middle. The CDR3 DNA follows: TGCGCCAGCAGCTTGGAGAGGGACGGGCTGCTGTTTTTT. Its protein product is CASSLERDGLLFF.

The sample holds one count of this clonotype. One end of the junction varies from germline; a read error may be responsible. This CDR3 is CPSSTFDSYEQYF. The CDR3 coding sequence is TGTCCCAGCAGTACATTCGATTCCTACGAGCAGTACTTC. The chain couples TRBV2 to TRBJ2-7; D is uncertain. Germline V CDR1 and CDR2: SNHLY, FYNNEI. CDR3 size: 13 residues.

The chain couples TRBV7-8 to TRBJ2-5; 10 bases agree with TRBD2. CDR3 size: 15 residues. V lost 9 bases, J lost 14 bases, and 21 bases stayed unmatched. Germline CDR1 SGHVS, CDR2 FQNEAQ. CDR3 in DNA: TGTGCCAGAAGTTTAGCGGGAGGTCGCGATACGCAGTATTACTTC. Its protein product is CARSLAGGRDTQYYF.